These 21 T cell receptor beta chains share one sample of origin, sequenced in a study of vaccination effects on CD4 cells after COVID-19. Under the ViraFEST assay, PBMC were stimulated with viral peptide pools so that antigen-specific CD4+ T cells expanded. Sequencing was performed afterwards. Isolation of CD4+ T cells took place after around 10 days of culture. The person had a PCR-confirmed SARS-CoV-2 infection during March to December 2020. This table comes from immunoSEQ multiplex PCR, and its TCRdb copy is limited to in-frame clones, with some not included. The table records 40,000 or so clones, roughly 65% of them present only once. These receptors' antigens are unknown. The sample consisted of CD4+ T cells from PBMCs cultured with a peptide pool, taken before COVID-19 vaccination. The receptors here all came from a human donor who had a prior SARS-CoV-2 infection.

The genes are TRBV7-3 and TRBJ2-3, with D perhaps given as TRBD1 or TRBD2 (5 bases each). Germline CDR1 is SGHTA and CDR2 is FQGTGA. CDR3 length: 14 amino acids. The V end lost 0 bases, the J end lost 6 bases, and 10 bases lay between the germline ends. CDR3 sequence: CASSLTGRGDTQYF. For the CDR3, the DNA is TGTGCCAGCAGCTTAACGGGACGGGGCGATACGCAGTATTTT. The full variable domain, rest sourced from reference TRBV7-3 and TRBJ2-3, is GAGVSQTPSNKVTEKGKYVELRCDPISGHTALYWYRQSLGQGPEFLIYFQGTGAADDSGLPNDRFFAVRPEGSVSTLKIQRTERGDSAVYLCASSLTGRGDTQYFGPGTRLTVL.

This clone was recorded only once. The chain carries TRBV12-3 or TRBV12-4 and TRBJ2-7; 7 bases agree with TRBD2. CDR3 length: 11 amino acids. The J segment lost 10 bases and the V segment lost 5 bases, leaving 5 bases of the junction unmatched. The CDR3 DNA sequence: TGTGCCAGCAGTCTTGGGACTATACAGTACTTC. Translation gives CASSLGTIQYF.

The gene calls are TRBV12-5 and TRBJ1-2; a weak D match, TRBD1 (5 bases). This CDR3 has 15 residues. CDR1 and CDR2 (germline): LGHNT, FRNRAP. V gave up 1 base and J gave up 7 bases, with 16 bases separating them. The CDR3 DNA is TGTGCTAGTGGTTTGGCCCGGGACCGTGTTCTTGGCTACACCTTC. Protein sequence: CASGLARDRVLGYTF.

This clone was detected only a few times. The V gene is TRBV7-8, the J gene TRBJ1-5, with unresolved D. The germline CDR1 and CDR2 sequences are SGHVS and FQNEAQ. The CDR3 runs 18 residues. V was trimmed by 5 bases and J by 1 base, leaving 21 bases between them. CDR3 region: CASSPLIRFTWSNQPQHF. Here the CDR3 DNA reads TGTGCCAGCAGCCCGCTTATCAGGTTCACCTGGAGCAATCAGCCCCAGCATTTT.

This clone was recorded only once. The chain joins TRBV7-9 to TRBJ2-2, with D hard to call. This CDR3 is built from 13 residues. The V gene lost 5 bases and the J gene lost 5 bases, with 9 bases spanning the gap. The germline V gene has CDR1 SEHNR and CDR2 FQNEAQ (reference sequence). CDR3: CASSPRRTGELFF. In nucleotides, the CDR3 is TGTGCCAGCAGCCCCCGTAGGACCGGGGAGCTGTTTTTT.

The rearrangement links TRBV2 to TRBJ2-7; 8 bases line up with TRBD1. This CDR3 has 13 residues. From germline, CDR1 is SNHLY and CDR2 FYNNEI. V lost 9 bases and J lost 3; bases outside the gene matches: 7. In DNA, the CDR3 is TGTGCCAGTTTAACAGGGGGAGTCTACGAGCAGTACTTC. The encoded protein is CASLTGGVYEQYF.

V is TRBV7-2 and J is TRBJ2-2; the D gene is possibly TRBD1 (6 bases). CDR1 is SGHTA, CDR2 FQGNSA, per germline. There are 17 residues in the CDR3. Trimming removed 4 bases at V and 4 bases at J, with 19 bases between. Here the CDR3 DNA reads TGTGCCAGCAGCTCACCTCCGGGACACTTTTTCACCGGGGAGCTGTTTTTT. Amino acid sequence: CASSSPPGHFFTGELFF.

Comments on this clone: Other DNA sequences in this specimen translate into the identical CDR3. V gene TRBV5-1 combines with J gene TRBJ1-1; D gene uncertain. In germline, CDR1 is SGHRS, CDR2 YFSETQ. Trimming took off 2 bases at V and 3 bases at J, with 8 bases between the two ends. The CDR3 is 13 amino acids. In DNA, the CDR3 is TGCGCCAGCAGCTTAAAATTGGACACTGAAGCTTTCTTT. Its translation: CASSLKLDTEAFF.

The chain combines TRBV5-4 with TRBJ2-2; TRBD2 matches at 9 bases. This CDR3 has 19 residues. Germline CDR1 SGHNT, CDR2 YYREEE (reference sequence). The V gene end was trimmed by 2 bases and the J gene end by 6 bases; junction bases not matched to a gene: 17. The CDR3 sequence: CASSFRRGGAREDAGELFF. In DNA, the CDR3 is TGTGCCAGCAGCTTTAGGCGCGGGGGGGCCCGGGAGGATGCCGGGGAGCTGTTTTTT.

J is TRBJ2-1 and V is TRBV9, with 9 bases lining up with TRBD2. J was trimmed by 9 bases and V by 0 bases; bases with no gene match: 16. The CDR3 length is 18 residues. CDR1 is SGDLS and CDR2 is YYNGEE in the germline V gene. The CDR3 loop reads CASSVVPLVAGVFGEQFF. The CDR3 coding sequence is TGTGCCAGCAGCGTAGTGCCCCTGGTAGCGGGAGTCTTTGGTGAGCAGTTCTTC.

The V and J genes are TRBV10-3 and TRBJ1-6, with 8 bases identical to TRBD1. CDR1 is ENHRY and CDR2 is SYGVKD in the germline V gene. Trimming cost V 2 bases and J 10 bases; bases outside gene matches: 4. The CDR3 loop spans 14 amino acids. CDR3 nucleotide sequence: TGTGCCATCAGTGAGACAGGGGGAGGATCACCCCTCCACTTT. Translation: CAISETGGGSPLHF.

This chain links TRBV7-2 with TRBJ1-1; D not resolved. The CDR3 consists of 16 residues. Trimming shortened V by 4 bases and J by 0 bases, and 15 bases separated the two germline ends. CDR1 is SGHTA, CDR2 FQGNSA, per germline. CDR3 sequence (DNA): TGTGCCAGCAGCTCTTTAACCCCATATATGAACACTGAAGCTTTCTTT. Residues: CASSSLTPYMNTEAFF. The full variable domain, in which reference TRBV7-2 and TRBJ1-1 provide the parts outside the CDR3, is GAGVSQSPSNKVTEKGKDVELRCDPISGHTALYWYRQSLGQGLEFLIYFQGNSAPDKSGLPSDRFSAERTGGSVSTLTIQRTQQEDSAVYLCASSSLTPYMNTEAFFGQGTRLTVV.

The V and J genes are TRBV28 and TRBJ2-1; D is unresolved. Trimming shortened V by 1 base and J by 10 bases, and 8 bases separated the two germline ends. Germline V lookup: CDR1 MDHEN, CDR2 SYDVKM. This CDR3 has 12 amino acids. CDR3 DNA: TGTGCCAGCAGTTTATTGGTTAGGGAGCAGTTCTTC. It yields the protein CASSLLVREQFF.

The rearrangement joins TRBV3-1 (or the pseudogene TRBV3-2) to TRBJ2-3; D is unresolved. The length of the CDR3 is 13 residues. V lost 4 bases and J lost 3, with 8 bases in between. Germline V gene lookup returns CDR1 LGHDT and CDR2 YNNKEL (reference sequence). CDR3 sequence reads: CASSRAETDTQYF. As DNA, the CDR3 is TGTGCCAGCAGCCGAGCCGAAACAGATACGCAGTATTTT.

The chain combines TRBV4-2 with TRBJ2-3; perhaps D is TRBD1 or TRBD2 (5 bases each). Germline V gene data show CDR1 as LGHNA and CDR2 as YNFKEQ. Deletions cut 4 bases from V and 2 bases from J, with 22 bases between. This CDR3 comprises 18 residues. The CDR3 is CASSPRQRQKTTTDTQYF. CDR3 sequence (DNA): TGTGCCAGCAGCCCCCGACAAAGACAGAAGACTACCACAGATACGCAGTATTTT.

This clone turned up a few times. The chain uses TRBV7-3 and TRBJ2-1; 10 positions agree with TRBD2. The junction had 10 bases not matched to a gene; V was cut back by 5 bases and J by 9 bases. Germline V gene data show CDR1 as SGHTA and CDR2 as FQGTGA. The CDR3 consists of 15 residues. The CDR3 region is CASSTGTSEVVEQFF. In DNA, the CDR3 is TGTGCCAGCAGCACAGGGACTAGCGAAGTTGTTGAGCAGTTCTTC.

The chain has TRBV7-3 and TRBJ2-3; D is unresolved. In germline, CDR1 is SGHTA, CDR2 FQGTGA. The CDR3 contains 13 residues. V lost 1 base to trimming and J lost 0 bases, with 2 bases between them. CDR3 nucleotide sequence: TGTGCCAGCAGCTTAATCAGCACAGATACGCAGTATTTT. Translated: CASSLISTDTQYF.

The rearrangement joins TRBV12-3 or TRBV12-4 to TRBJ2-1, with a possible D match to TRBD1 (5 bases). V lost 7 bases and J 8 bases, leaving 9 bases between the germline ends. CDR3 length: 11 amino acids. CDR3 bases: TGTGCCAGCACCAGGGTCGATGAGCAGTTCTTC. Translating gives CASTRVDEQFF.

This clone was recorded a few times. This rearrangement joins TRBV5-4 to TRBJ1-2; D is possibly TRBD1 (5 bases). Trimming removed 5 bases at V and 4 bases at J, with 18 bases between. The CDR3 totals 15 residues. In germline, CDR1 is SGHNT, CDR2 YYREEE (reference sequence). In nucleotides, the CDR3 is TGTGCCAGCAGTCGAGACCCCAGGGTGGGCTATGGCTACACCTTC. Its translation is CASSRDPRVGYGYTF.

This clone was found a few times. The CDR3 sequence is CASSQDPGYEQYF. In DNA, the CDR3 is TGTGCCAGCAGCCAAGATCCGGGCTACGAGCAGTACTTC. The V gene is TRBV3-1 (or the pseudogene TRBV3-2), the J gene TRBJ2-7; D uncertain. Germline CDR1 reads LGHDT; CDR2 reads YNNKEL (reference sequence). This CDR3 is 13 amino acids long. Trimming pared 0 bases from V and 3 bases from J, leaving 6 bases between.

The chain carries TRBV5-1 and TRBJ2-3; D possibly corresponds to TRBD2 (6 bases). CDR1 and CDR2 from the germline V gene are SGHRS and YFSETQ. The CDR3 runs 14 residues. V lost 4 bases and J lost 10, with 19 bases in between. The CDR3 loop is CASSPQMTSFSQYF. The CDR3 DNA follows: TGCGCCAGCAGCCCCCAGATGACTAGTTTTTCGCAGTATTTT.